This is a list of T cell receptor beta chains from one sample in a study of shared clonotypes between healthy human individuals. The repertoire was sequenced with immunoSEQ multiplex PCR; TCRdb's copy has only in-frame clones and lacks some. The sample lists 500,000 to 550,000 clones, about 96% occurring once. Sequenced input: naive CD4+ T cells sorted from blood. The receptors come from a young woman in good health. Both conserved end residues are part of each CDR3. The order of the fields is CDR3 protein, CDR3 DNA, clone size, V gene, D gene, J gene. The D gene is left open where the match is weak. Expanded clones are given a class, and other clones once, few, many or no size at all.

cdr3_aa: CASSLHEGTEAFF; cdr3_nt: TGCGCCAGCAGCTTGCATGAGGGAACTGAAGCTTTCTTT; clone_size: NA; v_call: TRBV5-1; d_call: NA; j_call: TRBJ1-1
cdr3_aa: CASSRTGLLRNEQFF; cdr3_nt: TGTGCCAGTAGTCGTACGGGACTACTAAGAAATGAGCAGTTCTTC; clone_size: NA; v_call: TRBV19; d_call: TRBD2; j_call: TRBJ2-1
cdr3_aa: CASSTGRNNYGYTF; cdr3_nt: TGTGCCAGCAGCACTGGACGGAATAACTATGGCTACACCTTC; clone_size: once; v_call: TRBV4-2; d_call: NA; j_call: TRBJ1-2
cdr3_aa: CASSGTGGAQHF; cdr3_nt: TGTGCCAGCAGTGGGACAGGGGGGGCCCAGCATTTT; clone_size: NA; v_call: TRBV2; d_call: TRBD1; j_call: TRBJ1-5
cdr3_aa: CASNVKGGPQETQYF; cdr3_nt: TGTGCCAGCAATGTAAAAGGCGGACCCCAAGAGACCCAGTACTTC; clone_size: NA; v_call: TRBV28; d_call: NA; j_call: TRBJ2-5
cdr3_aa: CASSLAGTGAYEQYF; cdr3_nt: TGCGCCAGCAGCTTGGCAGGGACAGGGGCGTACGAGCAGTACTTC; clone_size: NA; v_call: TRBV5-1; d_call: TRBD1; j_call: TRBJ2-7
cdr3_aa: CASSLGQPDSPLHF; cdr3_nt: TGCGCCAGCAGCTTGGGTCAGCCAGATTCACCCCTCCACTTT; clone_size: NA; v_call: TRBV5-1; d_call: NA; j_call: TRBJ1-6
cdr3_aa: CARPGQGSTDTQYF; cdr3_nt: TGTGCCAGACCGGGACAGGGGAGCACAGATACGCAGTATTTT; clone_size: NA; v_call: TRBV5-3; d_call: TRBD1; j_call: TRBJ2-3
cdr3_aa: CASRISGRQEQYF; cdr3_nt: TGTGCCAGCAGGATCTCCGGGAGACAGGAACAGTACTTC; clone_size: NA; v_call: TRBV27; d_call: NA; j_call: TRBJ2-7
cdr3_aa: CASSQVGETQYF; cdr3_nt: TGTGCCAGCAGCCAGGTCGGGGAGACCCAGTACTTC; clone_size: NA; v_call: TRBV7-9; d_call: NA; j_call: TRBJ2-5
cdr3_aa: CASSINYNEQFF; cdr3_nt: TGTGCCAGTAGTATCAACTACAATGAGCAGTTCTTC; clone_size: NA; v_call: TRBV19; d_call: NA; j_call: TRBJ2-1
cdr3_aa: CASSLQGREGEQYF; cdr3_nt: TGCGCCAGCAGCCTCCAAGGACGGGAGGGCGAGCAGTACTTC; clone_size: NA; v_call: TRBV5-1; d_call: TRBD2; j_call: TRBJ2-7
cdr3_aa: CSAGETQYF; cdr3_nt: TGCAGTGCAGGAGAGACCCAGTACTTC; clone_size: NA; v_call: TRBV20-1; d_call: NA; j_call: TRBJ2-5
cdr3_aa: CASSLYPGQLSSPLHF; cdr3_nt: TGTGCCAGCAGTTTATACCCGGGACAGCTGAGCTCACCCCTCCACTTT; clone_size: once; v_call: TRBV28; d_call: TRBD1; j_call: TRBJ1-6
cdr3_aa: CASKTGDTQYF; cdr3_nt: TGTGCCAGCAAAACCGGCGATACGCAGTATTTT; clone_size: NA; v_call: TRBV6-6; d_call: NA; j_call: TRBJ2-3
cdr3_aa: CASSIQGAADTQYF; cdr3_nt: TGTGCCAGTAGTATCCAGGGGGCTGCAGATACGCAGTATTTT; clone_size: NA; v_call: TRBV19; d_call: TRBD1; j_call: TRBJ2-3
cdr3_aa: CASSMGSGTSTDTQYF; cdr3_nt: TGTGCCAGTAGTATGGGAAGCGGGACGAGCACAGATACGCAGTATTTT; clone_size: NA; v_call: TRBV19; d_call: TRBD2; j_call: TRBJ2-3
cdr3_aa: CASSLGLAAYEQYF; cdr3_nt: TGTGCCAGCAGCCTCGGACTAGCGGCCTACGAGCAGTACTTC; clone_size: NA; v_call: TRBV13; d_call: TRBD2; j_call: TRBJ2-7
cdr3_aa: CASSAGTGGTNTQYF; cdr3_nt: TGTGCCAGCAGTGCCGGGACAGGGGGGACAAATACGCAGTATTTT; clone_size: once; v_call: TRBV2; d_call: TRBD1; j_call: TRBJ2-3
cdr3_aa: CAWMASGKGRQYF; cdr3_nt: TGTGCCTGGATGGCTAGCGGGAAAGGGAGACAGTACTTC; clone_size: NA; v_call: TRBV30; d_call: TRBD2; j_call: TRBJ2-4
cdr3_aa: CASSPGQRSNQPQHF; cdr3_nt: TGTGCCAGCAGCCCGGGACAAAGAAGCAATCAGCCCCAGCATTTT; clone_size: NA; v_call: TRBV7-9; d_call: NA; j_call: TRBJ1-5
cdr3_aa: CASSLTENQPQHF; cdr3_nt: TGTGCCAGCAGTTTAACAGAGAATCAGCCCCAGCATTTT; clone_size: NA; v_call: TRBV27; d_call: NA; j_call: TRBJ1-5
cdr3_aa: CASSHWTGWDTEAFF; cdr3_nt: TGTGCCAGTAGTCATTGGACGGGTTGGGACACTGAAGCTTTCTTT; clone_size: NA; v_call: TRBV19; d_call: NA; j_call: TRBJ1-1
cdr3_aa: CASSSTSRTDTQYF; cdr3_nt: TGTGCCAGCAGCTCTACGAGTCGCACAGATACGCAGTATTTT; clone_size: NA; v_call: TRBV5-4; d_call: NA; j_call: TRBJ2-3
cdr3_aa: CASSFNPENTEAFF; cdr3_nt: TGTGCCAGCAGCTTTAACCCAGAGAACACTGAAGCTTTCTTT; clone_size: few; v_call: TRBV7-9; d_call: NA; j_call: TRBJ1-1
cdr3_aa: CASSRKGDRDEQYF; cdr3_nt: TGTGCCAGCTCACGTAAAGGGGACAGGGACGAGCAGTACTTC; clone_size: once; v_call: TRBV18; d_call: TRBD1; j_call: TRBJ2-7
cdr3_aa: CSATGTKNYEQYF; cdr3_nt: TGCAGCGCCACCGGGACAAAGAACTACGAGCAGTACTTC; clone_size: NA; v_call: TRBV29-1; d_call: NA; j_call: TRBJ2-7
cdr3_aa: CASSLGWRNNEQFF; cdr3_nt: TGTGCCAGCAGCCTCGGGTGGCGGAACAATGAGCAGTTCTTC; clone_size: NA; v_call: TRBV11-2; d_call: NA; j_call: TRBJ2-1
cdr3_aa: CASSPTSTGELFF; cdr3_nt: TGTGCCAGCAGCCCGACTAGCACCGGGGAGCTGTTTTTT; clone_size: NA; v_call: TRBV5-6; d_call: NA; j_call: TRBJ2-2
cdr3_aa: CASSLPRTSGKETQYF; cdr3_nt: TGTGCCAGCAGCTTACCTCGGACTAGCGGAAAAGAGACCCAGTACTTC; clone_size: NA; v_call: TRBV7-2; d_call: TRBD2; j_call: TRBJ2-5
cdr3_aa: CAWSLGGQPQHF; cdr3_nt: TGTGCCTGGAGTCTTGGGGGGCAGCCCCAGCATTTT; clone_size: few; v_call: TRBV30; d_call: NA; j_call: TRBJ1-5
cdr3_aa: CASRSRGESYEQYF; cdr3_nt: TGTGCCAGCAGATCAAGGGGGGAGTCGTACGAGCAGTACTTC; clone_size: NA; v_call: TRBV2; d_call: NA; j_call: TRBJ2-7
cdr3_aa: CASSPRRTTNTGELFF; cdr3_nt: TGTGCCAGCAGCCCACGACGGACGACGAACACCGGGGAGCTGTTTTTT; clone_size: NA; v_call: TRBV7-3; d_call: NA; j_call: TRBJ2-2
cdr3_aa: CASSPLGSGSYEQYF; cdr3_nt: TGTGCCAGCTCACCGCTGGGTAGCGGCTCCTACGAGCAGTACTTC; clone_size: NA; v_call: TRBV18; d_call: NA; j_call: TRBJ2-7
cdr3_aa: CASRRDRGFTEAFF; cdr3_nt: TGTGCCTCCAGGAGGGACAGGGGGTTCACTGAAGCTTTCTTT; clone_size: NA; v_call: TRBV27; d_call: TRBD1; j_call: TRBJ1-1
cdr3_aa: CASSLIRELNTGELFF; cdr3_nt: TGTGCCAGCAGCCTCATCAGGGAGTTGAACACCGGGGAGCTGTTTTTT; clone_size: NA; v_call: TRBV5-6; d_call: NA; j_call: TRBJ2-2
cdr3_aa: CASRDGGIEQFF; cdr3_nt: TGCGCCAGCAGAGACGGGGGCATTGAGCAGTTCTTC; clone_size: once; v_call: TRBV5-1; d_call: NA; j_call: TRBJ2-1
cdr3_aa: CASSPPTGADSPLHF; cdr3_nt: TGTGCCAGCAGTCCTCCGACAGGCGCGGATTCACCCCTCCACTTT; clone_size: once; v_call: TRBV25-1; d_call: NA; j_call: TRBJ1-6
cdr3_aa: CASSEGLAANTGELFF; cdr3_nt: TGTGCCAGCAGCGAGGGACTAGCGGCGAACACCGGGGAGCTGTTTTTT; clone_size: NA; v_call: TRBV9; d_call: TRBD2; j_call: TRBJ2-2
cdr3_aa: CASSFGTGDNEQFF; cdr3_nt: TGCGCCAGCAGCTTCGGGACGGGTGACAATGAGCAGTTCTTC; clone_size: NA; v_call: TRBV5-1; d_call: NA; j_call: TRBJ2-1
cdr3_aa: CASSYGQHPGTDTQYF; cdr3_nt: TGTGCCAGCAGTTACGGACAGCACCCAGGCACAGATACGCAGTATTTT; clone_size: NA; v_call: TRBV6-5; d_call: NA; j_call: TRBJ2-3
cdr3_aa: CASSPRTYSGNTIYF; cdr3_nt: TGTGCCAGCAGCCCTAGGACCTACTCTGGAAACACCATATATTTT; clone_size: NA; v_call: TRBV7-8; d_call: NA; j_call: TRBJ1-3
cdr3_aa: CASSFRQGPRTGELFF; cdr3_nt: TGTGCCAGCAGCTTCAGACAGGGCCCCCGAACCGGGGAGCTGTTTTTT; clone_size: NA; v_call: TRBV11-2; d_call: TRBD1; j_call: TRBJ2-2
cdr3_aa: CASSGGNGYTF; cdr3_nt: TGTGCCAGCAGTGGAGGGAATGGCTACACCTTC; clone_size: few; v_call: TRBV2; d_call: NA; j_call: TRBJ1-2
cdr3_aa: CASSLMGVRTGELFF; cdr3_nt: TGTGCCAGCAGCTTAATGGGAGTTCGAACCGGGGAGCTGTTTTTT; clone_size: NA; v_call: TRBV7-2; d_call: NA; j_call: TRBJ2-2
cdr3_aa: CASSLASSGGQETQYF; cdr3_nt: TGCGCCAGCAGCTTGGCCTCTTCCGGCGGCCAAGAGACCCAGTACTTC; clone_size: NA; v_call: TRBV5-1; d_call: NA; j_call: TRBJ2-5
cdr3_aa: CASSFGTGRNQPQHF; cdr3_nt: TGTGCCAGCAGTTTTGGGACAGGGCGCAATCAGCCCCAGCATTTT; clone_size: NA; v_call: TRBV6-5; d_call: TRBD1; j_call: TRBJ1-5
cdr3_aa: CASSIEWAWNTGELFF; cdr3_nt: TGTGCCAGTAGTATAGAATGGGCTTGGAACACCGGGGAGCTGTTTTTT; clone_size: NA; v_call: TRBV19; d_call: NA; j_call: TRBJ2-2
cdr3_aa: CASSYTRGGTTDTQYF; cdr3_nt: TGTGCCAGCAGTTACACTCGGGGGGGGACCACAGATACGCAGTATTTT; clone_size: NA; v_call: TRBV6-5; d_call: TRBD2; j_call: TRBJ2-3
cdr3_aa: CASSPGTGGETQYF; cdr3_nt: TGTGCCAGCAGCCCTGGGACAGGAGGGGAGACCCAGTACTTC; clone_size: NA; v_call: TRBV7-8; d_call: TRBD1; j_call: TRBJ2-5
cdr3_aa: CASSSQLAGGSYEQYF; cdr3_nt: TGTGCCAGCAGCTCCCAGTTAGCGGGAGGATCCTACGAGCAGTACTTC; clone_size: NA; v_call: TRBV11-2; d_call: TRBD2; j_call: TRBJ2-7